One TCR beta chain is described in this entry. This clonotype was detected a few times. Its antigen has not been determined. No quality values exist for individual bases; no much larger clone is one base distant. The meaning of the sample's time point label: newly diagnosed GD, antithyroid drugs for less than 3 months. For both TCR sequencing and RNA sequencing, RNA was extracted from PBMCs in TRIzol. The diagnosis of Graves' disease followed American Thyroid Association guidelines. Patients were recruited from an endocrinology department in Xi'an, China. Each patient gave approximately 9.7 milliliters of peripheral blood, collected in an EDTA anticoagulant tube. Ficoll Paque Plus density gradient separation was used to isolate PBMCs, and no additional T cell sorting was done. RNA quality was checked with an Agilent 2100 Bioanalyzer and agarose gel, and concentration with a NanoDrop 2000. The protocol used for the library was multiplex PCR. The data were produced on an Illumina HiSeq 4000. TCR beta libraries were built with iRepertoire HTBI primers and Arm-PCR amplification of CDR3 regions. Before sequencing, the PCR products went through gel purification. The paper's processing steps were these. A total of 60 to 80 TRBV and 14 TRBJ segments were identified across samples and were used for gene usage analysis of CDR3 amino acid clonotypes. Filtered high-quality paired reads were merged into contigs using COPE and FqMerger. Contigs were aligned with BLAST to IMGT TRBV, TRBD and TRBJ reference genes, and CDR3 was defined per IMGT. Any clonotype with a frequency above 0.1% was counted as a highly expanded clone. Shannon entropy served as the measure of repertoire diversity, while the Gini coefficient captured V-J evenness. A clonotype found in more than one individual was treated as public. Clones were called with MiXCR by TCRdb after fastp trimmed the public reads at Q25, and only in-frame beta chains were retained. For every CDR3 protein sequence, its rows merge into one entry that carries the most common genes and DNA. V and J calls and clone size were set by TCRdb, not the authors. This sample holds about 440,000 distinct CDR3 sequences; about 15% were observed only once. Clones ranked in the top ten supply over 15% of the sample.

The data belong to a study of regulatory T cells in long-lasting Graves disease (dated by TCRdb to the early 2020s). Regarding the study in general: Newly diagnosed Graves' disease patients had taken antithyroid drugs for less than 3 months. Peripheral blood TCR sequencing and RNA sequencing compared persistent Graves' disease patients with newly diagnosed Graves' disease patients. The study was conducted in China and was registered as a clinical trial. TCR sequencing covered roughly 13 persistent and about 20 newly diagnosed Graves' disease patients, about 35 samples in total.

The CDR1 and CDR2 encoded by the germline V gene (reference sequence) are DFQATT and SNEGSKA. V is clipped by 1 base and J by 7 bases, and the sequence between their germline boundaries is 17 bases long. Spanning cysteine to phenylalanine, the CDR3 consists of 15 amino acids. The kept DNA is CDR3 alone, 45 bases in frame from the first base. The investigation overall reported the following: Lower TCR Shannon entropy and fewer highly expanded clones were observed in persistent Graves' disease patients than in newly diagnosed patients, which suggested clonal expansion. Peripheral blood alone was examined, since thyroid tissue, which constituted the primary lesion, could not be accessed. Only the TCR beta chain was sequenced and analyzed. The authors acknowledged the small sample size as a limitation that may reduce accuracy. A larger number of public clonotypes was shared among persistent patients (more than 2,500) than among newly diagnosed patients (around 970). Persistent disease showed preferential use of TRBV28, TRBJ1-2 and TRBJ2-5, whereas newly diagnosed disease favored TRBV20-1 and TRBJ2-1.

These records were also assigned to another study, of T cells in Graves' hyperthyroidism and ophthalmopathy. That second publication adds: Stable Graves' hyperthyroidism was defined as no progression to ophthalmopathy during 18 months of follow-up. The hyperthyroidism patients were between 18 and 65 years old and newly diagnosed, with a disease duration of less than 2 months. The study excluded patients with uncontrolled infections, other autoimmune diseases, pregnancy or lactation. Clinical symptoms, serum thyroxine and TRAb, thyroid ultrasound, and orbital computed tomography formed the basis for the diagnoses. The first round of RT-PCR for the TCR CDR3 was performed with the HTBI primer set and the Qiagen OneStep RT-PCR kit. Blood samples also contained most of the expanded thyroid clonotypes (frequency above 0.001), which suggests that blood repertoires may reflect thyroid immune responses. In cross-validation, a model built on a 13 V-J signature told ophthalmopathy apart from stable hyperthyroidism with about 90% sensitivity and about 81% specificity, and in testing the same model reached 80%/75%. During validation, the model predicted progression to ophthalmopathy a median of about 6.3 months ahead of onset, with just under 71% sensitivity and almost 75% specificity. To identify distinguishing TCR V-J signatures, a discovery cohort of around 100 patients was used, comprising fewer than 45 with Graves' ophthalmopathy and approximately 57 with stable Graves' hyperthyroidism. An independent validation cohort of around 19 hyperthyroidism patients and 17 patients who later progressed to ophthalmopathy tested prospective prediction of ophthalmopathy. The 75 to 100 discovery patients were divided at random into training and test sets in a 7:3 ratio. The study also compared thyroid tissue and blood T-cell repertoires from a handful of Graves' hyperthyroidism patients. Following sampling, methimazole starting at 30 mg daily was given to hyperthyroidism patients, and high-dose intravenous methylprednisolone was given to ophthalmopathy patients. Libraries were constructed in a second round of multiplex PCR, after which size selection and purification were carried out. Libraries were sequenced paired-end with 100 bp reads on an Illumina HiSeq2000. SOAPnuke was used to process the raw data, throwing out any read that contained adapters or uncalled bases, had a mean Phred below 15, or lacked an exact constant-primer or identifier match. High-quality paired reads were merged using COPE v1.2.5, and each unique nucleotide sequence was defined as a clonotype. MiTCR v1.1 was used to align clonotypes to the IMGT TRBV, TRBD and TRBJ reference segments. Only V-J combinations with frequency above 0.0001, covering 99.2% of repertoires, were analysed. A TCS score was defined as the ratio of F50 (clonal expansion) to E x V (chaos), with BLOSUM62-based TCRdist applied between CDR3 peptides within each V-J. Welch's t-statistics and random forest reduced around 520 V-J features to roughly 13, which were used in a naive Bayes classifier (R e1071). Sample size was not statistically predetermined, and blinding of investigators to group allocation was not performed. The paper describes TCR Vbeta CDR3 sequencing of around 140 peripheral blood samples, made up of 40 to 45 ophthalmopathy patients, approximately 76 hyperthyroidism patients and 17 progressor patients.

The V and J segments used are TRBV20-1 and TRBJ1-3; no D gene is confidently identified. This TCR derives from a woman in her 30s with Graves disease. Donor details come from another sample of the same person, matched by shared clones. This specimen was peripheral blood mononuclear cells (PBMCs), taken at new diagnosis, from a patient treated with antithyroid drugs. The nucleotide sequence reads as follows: TGCAGTGCTAGAGGTTCGGACGTATTATCCAACACCATATATTTT. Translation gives CSARGSDVLSNTIYF.